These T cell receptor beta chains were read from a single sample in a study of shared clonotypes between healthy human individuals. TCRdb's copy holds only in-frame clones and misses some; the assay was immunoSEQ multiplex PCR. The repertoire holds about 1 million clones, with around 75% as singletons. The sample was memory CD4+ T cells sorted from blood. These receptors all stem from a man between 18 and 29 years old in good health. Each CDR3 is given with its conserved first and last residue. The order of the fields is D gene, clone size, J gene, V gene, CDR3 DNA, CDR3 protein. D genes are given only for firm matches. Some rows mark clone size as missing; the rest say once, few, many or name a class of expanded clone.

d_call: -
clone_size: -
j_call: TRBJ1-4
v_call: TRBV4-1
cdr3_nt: TGCGCCAGCAGCCTGGACACGGCAAATGAAAAACTGTTTTTT
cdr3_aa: CASSLDTANEKLFF

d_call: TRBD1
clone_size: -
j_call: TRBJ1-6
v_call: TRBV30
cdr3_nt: TGTGCCTGGAGCAAGGACAGGGGTTCACCCCTCCACTTT
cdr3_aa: CAWSKDRGSPLHF

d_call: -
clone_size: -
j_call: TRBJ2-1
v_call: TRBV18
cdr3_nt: TGTGCCAGCTCACCACAAGGTTTCAGGGACAATGAGCAGTTCTTC
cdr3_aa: CASSPQGFRDNEQFF

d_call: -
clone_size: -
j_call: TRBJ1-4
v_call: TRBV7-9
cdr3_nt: TGTGCCAGCAGCTTAGGAGGGGTAACTAATGAAAAACTGTTTTTT
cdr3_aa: CASSLGGVTNEKLFF

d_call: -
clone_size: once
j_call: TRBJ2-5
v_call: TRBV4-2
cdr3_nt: TGTGCCAGCAGCCAAGATGGGGCCAGGCCCCAAGAGACCCAGTACTTC
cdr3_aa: CASSQDGARPQETQYF

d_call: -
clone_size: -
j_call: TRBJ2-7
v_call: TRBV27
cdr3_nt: TGTGCCAGCAGTAGTAGGACAGACTACGAGCAGTACTTC
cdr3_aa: CASSSRTDYEQYF

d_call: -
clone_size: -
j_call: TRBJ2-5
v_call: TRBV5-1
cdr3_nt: TGCGCCAGCAGCTCGGACGACCGCATTAAAGAGACCCAGTACTTC
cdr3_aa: CASSSDDRIKETQYF

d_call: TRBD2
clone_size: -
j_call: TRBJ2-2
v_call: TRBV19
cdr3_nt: TGTGCCAGTAGTATAGGCAGCGGGGGGACCACCGGGGAGCTGTTTTTT
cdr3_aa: CASSIGSGGTTGELFF

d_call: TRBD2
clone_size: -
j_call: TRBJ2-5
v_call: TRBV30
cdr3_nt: TGTGCCTGGAGCAACCCGGGGACTAGCGGGGGGGCCCCCCCAGAGACCCAGTACTTC
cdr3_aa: CAWSNPGTSGGAPPETQYF

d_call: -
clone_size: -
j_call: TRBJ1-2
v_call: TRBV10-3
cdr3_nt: TGTGCCATCAGTGAGTCAGAGGGGTTAAATGGCTACACCTTC
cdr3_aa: CAISESEGLNGYTF

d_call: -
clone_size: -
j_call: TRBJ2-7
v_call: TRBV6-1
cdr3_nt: TGTGCCAGCAGTGAAGGTTTCTCCTACGAGCAGTACTTC
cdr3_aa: CASSEGFSYEQYF

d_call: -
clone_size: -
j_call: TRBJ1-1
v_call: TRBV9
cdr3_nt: TGTGCCAGCAGCGTAGGTTCCGTGTCGGGGCTGAACACTGAAGCTTTCTTT
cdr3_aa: CASSVGSVSGLNTEAFF

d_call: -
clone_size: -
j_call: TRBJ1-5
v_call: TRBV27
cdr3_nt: TGTGCCAGCACCTACCGCGGGGAGTCCGCCGTGGCCCAGCATTTT
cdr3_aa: CASTYRGESAVAQHF

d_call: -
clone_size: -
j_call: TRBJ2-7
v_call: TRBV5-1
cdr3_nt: TGCGCCAGCAGCTTTGGACGTGGCGATTTCGAGCAGTACTTC
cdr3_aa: CASSFGRGDFEQYF

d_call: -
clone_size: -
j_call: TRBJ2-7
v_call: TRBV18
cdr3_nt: TGTGCCAGCTCACCACTGAACAGCTACGAGCAGTACTTC
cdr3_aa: CASSPLNSYEQYF

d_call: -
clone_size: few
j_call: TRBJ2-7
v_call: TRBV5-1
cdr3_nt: TGCGCCAGCAGCCCCCGACAGGCCAGCTCCTACGAGCAGTACTTC
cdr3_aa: CASSPRQASSYEQYF

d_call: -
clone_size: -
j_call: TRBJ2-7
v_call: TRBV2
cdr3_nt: TGTGCCAGCTCGCTAACCTACGAGCAGTACTTC
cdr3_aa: CASSLTYEQYF

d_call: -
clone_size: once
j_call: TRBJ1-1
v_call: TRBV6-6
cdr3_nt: TGTGCCAGCGGAGGGGGGAGCACTGAAGCTTTCTTT
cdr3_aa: CASGGGSTEAFF

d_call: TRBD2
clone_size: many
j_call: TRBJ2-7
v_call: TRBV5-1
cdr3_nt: TGCGCCAGCAGAGGGACAGTGACCTGGACTAGCGGAAGCTACGAGCAGTACTTC
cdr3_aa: CASRGTVTWTSGSYEQYF

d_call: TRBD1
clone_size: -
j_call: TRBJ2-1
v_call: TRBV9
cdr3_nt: TGTGCCAGCAGCGTAGGACAGGGGGCGTACAATGAGCAGTTCTTC
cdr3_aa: CASSVGQGAYNEQFF

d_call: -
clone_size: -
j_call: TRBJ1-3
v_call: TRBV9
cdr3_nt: TGTGCCAGCAGCCTAGGGGGTTTCGGAAACACCATATATTTT
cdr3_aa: CASSLGGFGNTIYF

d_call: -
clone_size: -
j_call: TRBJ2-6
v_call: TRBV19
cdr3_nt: TGTGCCAGTAGTACGGTTCGGGCCAACGTCCTGACTTTC
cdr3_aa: CASSTVRANVLTF

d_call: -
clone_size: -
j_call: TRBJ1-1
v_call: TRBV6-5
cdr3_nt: TGTGCCAGCAGTCGAGCCCTGGACAACACTGAAGCTTTCTTT
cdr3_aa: CASSRALDNTEAFF

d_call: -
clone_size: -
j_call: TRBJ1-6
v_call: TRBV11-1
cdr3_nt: TGTGCCAGCAGCGCCTACGGACGCGGCTATTCACCCCTCCACTTT
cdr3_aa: CASSAYGRGYSPLHF

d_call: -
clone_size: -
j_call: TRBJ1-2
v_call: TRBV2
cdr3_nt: TGTGCCAGCAGTGAAGAGGGGGTTAGTTATGGCTACACCTTC
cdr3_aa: CASSEEGVSYGYTF

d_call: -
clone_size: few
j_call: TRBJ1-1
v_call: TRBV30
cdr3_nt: TGTGCCTGGAGGCCCAACATGAACACTGAAGCTTTCTTT
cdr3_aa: CAWRPNMNTEAFF

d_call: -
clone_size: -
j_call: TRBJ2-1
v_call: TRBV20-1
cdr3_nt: TGCAGTGGAGGCGGGCATGAGCAGTTCTTC
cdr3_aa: CSGGGHEQFF

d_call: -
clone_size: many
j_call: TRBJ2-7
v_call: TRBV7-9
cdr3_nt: TGTGCCAGCAGTCATGGGATCGAGCAGTACTTC
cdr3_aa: CASSHGIEQYF

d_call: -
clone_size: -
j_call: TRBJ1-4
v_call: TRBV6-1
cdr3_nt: TGTGCCAGCAAAATTGCAACTAATGAAAAACTGTTTTTT
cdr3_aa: CASKIATNEKLFF

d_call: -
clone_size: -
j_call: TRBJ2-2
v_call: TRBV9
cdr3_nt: TGTGCCAGCAGGTCCGGGGAGGATTACACCGGGGAGCTGTTTTTT
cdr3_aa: CASRSGEDYTGELFF

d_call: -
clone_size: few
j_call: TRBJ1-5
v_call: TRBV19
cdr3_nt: TGTGCCAGTGGGCCGGGCCAAAGTCCTAATCAGCCCCAGCATTTT
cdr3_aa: CASGPGQSPNQPQHF

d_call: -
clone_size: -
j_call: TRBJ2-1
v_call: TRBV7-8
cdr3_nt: TGTGCCAGCAGCTTAGCGCGGGTGTACAATGAGCAGTTCTTC
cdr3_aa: CASSLARVYNEQFF

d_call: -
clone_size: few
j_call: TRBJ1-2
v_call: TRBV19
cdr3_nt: TGTGCCAGTAGTGCTCGAACCGGGACAAGCTATGGCTACACCTTC
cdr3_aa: CASSARTGTSYGYTF

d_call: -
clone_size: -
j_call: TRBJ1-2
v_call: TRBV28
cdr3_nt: TGTGCCAGCAGTTCACAGGGTCTCGGCTATGGCTACACCTTC
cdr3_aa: CASSSQGLGYGYTF

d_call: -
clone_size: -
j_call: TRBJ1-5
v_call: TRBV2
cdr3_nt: TGTGCGAGTAATACCGGGACCCTTAATCAGCCCCAGCATTTT
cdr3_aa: CASNTGTLNQPQHF

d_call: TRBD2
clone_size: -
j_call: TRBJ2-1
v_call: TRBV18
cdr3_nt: TGTGCCAGCCAGGGTCAGGGGGGCCGGACTAGCGGCAGGGAGCAGTTCTTC
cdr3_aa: CASQGQGGRTSGREQFF

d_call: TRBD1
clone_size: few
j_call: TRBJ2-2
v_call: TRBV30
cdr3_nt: TGTGCCTGGGGCGACAGGGGGACCGGGGAGCTGTTTTTT
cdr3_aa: CAWGDRGTGELFF

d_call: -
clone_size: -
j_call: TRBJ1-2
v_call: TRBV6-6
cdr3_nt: TGTGCCAGCAGTACACAGGGAGCTAACTATGGCTACACCTTC
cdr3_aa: CASSTQGANYGYTF

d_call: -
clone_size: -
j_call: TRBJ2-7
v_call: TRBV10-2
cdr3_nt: TGCGCCAGCAGGGGTCCGGGGTACGAGCAGTACTTC
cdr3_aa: CASRGPGYEQYF

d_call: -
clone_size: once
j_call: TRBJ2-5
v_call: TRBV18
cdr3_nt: TGTGCCAGCTCACCTGGGTTTACGGAGACCCAGTACTTC
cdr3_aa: CASSPGFTETQYF